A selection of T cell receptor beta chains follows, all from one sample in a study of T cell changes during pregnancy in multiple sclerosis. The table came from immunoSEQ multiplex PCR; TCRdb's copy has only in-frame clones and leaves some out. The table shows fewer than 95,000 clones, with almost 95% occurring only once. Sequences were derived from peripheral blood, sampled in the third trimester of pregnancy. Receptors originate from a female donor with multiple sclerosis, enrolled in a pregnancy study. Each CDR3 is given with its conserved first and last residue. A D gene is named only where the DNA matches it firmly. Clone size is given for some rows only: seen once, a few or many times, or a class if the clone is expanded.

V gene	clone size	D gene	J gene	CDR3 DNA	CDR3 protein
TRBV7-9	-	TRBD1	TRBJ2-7	TGTGCCAGCAGCTCCACGGGACAGGGAGGCGAGCAGTACTTC	CASSSTGQGGEQYF
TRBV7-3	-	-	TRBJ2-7	TGTGCCAGCAGCACCCACGACTGCCCCTCCTACGAGCAGTACTTC	CASSTHDCPSYEQYF
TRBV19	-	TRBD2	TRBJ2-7	TGTGCCTCTTCTAGCGGGAGGCGAGAGCACTACGAGCAGTACTTC	CASSSGRREHYEQYF
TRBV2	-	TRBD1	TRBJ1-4	TGTGCCAGCAGGAGGTATAAGGACAGGGACGAAAAACTGTTTTTT	CASRRYKDRDEKLFF
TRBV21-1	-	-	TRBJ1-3	TGTGCCAGCAGCAAAATCCCGGCCAGGGGGTTGAGCTCTGGAAACACCATATATTTT	CASSKIPARGLSSGNTIYF
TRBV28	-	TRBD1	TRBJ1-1	TGTGCCAGCAGTCCAGACAGGGGGCGAGGGCGGACTGAAGCTTTCTTT	CASSPDRGRGRTEAFF
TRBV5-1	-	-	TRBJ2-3	TGCGCCAGCAGCGTAACCGGGACACAAGCAGATACGCAGTATTTT	CASSVTGTQADTQYF
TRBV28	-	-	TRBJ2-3	TGTGCCAGCTCTCTGCGGTCTAGGAGCACAGATACGCAGTATTTT	CASSLRSRSTDTQYF
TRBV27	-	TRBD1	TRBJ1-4	TGTGCCAGCAGGCGACAGGGGGCGCTTGAAAAACTGTTTTTT	CASRRQGALEKLFF
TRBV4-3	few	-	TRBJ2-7	TGCGCCAGCAGCCAGGTTATCGGACAGACCGACTACGAGCAGTACTTC	CASSQVIGQTDYEQYF
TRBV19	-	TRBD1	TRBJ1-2	TGTGCCAGTAGTATAATAGGACAGGGGACGGTTGATGGCTACACCTTC	CASSIIGQGTVDGYTF
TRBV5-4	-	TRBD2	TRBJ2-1	TGTGCCAGCAGCTGGGGACTAAATGAGCAGTTCTTC	CASSWGLNEQFF
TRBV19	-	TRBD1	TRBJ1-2	TGTGCCAGTAGTATTGGGACAGGCGGCTACACCTTC	CASSIGTGGYTF
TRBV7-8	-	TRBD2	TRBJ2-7	TGTGCCAGCAGCCAGAGAGGCCGCTTCAAAGCGGGAGCTCACTACGAGCAGTACTTC	CASSQRGRFKAGAHYEQYF
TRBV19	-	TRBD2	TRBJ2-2	TGTGCCAGTAGGACTAGCGGGAGAGGGAACACCGGGGAGCTGTTTTTT	CASRTSGRGNTGELFF
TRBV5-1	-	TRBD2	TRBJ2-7	TGCGCCAGCAGCTTGGAGCGGGGCTACGAGCAGTACTTC	CASSLERGYEQYF
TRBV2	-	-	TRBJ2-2	TGTGCCAGCAGCGGAGGTTCGGACACCGGGGAGCTGTTTTTT	CASSGGSDTGELFF
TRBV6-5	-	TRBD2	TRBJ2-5	TGTGCCAGCAGTTACTCTGGCGGGGGAACCTCTGGGGCCCAGTACTTC	CASSYSGGGTSGAQYF
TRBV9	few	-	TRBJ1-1	TGTGCCAGCAGCGTAGGGCAGATGAACACTGAAGCTTTCTTT	CASSVGQMNTEAFF
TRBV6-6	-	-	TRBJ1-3	TGTGCCAGCAGTCCCCCCGGGGTCGGAAACACCATATATTTT	CASSPPGVGNTIYF
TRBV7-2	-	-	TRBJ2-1	TGTGCCAGCAGCTTATCGAACGACCCCGTCAGGGAGCAGTTCTTC	CASSLSNDPVREQFF
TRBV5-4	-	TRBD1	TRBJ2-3	TGTGCCAGCAGCTCCCTAGGACAGGGGGCGGATACGCAGTATTTT	CASSSLGQGADTQYF
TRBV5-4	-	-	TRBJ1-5	TGTGCCAGCCCCCCCCTACGGCAGACAAAAATTGGCAATCAGCCCCAGCATTTT	CASPPLRQTKIGNQPQHF
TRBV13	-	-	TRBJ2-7	TGTGCCAGCAGCTTAGAATCTTCCTACGAGCAGTACTTC	CASSLESSYEQYF
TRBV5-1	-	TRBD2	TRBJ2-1	TGCGCCAGCAGCTTGAACGGGAGGTCCCATGAGCAGTTCTTC	CASSLNGRSHEQFF
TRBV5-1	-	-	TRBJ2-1	TGCGCCAGCTCCATCCACAATGAGCAGTTCTTC	CASSIHNEQFF
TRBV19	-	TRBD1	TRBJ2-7	TGTGCCAGTAGTTCCCGGGACAGGGTCCACGAGCAGTACTTC	CASSSRDRVHEQYF
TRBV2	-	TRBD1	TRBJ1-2	TGTGCCAGCAGTTCCGGGACAGGGCAGGATGGCTACACCTTC	CASSSGTGQDGYTF
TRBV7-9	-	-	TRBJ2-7	TGTGCCAGCAGCGACCCGGCGGAGTTGATTAACGAGCAGTACTTC	CASSDPAELINEQYF
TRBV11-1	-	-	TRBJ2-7	TGTGCCAGCAGCTTAGCGCGTCCTTACGAGCAGTACTTC	CASSLARPYEQYF
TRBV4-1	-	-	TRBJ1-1	TGCGCCAGCAGCCCCTTAGTGGGGGGGACCACTGAAGCTTTCTTT	CASSPLVGGTTEAFF
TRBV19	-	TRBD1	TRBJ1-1	TGTGCCAGTATTGGCCGGGACAGGGGGAGAGAAGCTTTCTTT	CASIGRDRGREAFF
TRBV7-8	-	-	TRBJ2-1	TGTGCCAGCAGCTTAGGGCCAGGGGCCTACAATGAGCAGTTCTTC	CASSLGPGAYNEQFF
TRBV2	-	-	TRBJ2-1	TGTGCCAGCAGTGAAGACCCTACTAGATATGAGCAGTTCTTC	CASSEDPTRYEQFF